By sample fraction, the clone carrying this T cell receptor (beta chain) is medium-sized (0.01 to 0.1%). Its antigen is undetermined. The data belong to a study of spatial heterogeneity in lung cancer. Every molecule of TCR cDNA had its own unique molecular identifier. TCRdb recomputed calls from the 5' RACE reads with MiXCR, one row per CDR3 protein. Here the sample spans 600 to 800 distinct CDR3 sequences, more than 15% being singletons. Time point indicated: sample taken at primary tumor resection. The authors sequenced whole RNA from tumor, nontumor lung or frozen PBMC without sorting. Whole-study results and caveats: Within tumors, counts of expanded alpha and beta TCRs tracked tumor mutation counts.

The sequence came from a female donor with early-stage non-small cell lung cancer. Sequencing was performed on lung tumor tissue, taken at surgery.

This chain's CDR3 is CASSSGPSSMQYF. The CDR3 DNA is TGTGCCAGCAGTTCGGGCCCGTCCTCAATGCAGTATTTT. The chain links TRBV6-5 to TRBJ2-3; D unclear. The CDR3 contains 13 residues. Trimming removed 4 bases at V and 11 bases at J, with 16 bases between. The germline CDR1 and CDR2 sequences are MNHEY and SVGAGI.